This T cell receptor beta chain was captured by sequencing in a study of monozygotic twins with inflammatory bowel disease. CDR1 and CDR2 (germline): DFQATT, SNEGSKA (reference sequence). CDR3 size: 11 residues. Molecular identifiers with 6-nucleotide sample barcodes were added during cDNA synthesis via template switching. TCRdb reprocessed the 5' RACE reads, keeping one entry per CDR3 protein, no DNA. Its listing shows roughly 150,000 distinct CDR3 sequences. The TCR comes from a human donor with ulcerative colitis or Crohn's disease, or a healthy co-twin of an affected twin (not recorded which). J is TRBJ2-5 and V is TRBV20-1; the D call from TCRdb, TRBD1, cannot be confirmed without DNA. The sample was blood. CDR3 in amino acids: CSAPGWETQYF.